This TCR beta chain derives from a study of identical twins. This clonotype was counted ten times or more. TCRdb processed the 5' RACE reads anew with MiXCR; each CDR3 protein has one entry. The sample yields 130,000 to 150,000 distinct CDR3 sequences, 3% to 4% seen once. The CDR3 consists of 15 residues. Germline V lookup: CDR1 MNHNS, CDR2 SASEGT. V was pared by 6 bases and J by 7 bases, with 19 bases between. This receptor was identified in a man between 18 and 29 years old in good health. Sequencing input: memory T cells sorted from blood. The chain carries TRBV6-1 and TRBJ2-1; D not certain. The CDR3 DNA reads as TGTGCCAGCAGCCTATTTAAGAATCCTCGGAATGAGCAGTTCTTC. Its translation is CASSLFKNPRNEQFF.